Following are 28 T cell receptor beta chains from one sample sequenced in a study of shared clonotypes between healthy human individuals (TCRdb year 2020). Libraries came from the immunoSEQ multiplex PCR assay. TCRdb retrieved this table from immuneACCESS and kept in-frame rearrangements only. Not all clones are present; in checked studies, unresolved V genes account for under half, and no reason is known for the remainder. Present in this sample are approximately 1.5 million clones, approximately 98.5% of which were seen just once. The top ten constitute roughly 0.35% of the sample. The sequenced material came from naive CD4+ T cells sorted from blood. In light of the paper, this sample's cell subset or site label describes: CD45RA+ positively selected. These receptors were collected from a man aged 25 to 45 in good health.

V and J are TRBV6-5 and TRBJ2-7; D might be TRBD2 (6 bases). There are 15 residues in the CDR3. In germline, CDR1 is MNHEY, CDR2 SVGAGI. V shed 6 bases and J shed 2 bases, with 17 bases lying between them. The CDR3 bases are TGTGCCAGCAGACAGACCGGGAGAGAACCCTACGAGCAGTACTTC. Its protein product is CASRQTGREPYEQYF.

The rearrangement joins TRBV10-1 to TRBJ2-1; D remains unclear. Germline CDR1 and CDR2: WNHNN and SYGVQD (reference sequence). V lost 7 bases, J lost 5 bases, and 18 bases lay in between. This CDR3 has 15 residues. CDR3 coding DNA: TGCGCCAGCATCTGGACCCACCAGCCCCACAATGAGCAGTTCTTC. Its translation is CASIWTHQPHNEQFF.

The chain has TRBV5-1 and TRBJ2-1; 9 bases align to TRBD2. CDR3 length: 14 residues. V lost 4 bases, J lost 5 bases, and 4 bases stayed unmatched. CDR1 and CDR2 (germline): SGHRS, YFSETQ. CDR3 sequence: CASSRGLADNEQFF. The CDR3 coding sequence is TGCGCCAGCAGCCGGGGACTAGCCGACAATGAGCAGTTCTTC.

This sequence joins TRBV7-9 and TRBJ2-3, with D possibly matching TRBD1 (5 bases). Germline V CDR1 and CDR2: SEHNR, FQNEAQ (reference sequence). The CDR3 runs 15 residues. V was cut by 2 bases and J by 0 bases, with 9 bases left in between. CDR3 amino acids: CASSLQRGSTDTQYF. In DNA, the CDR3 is TGTGCCAGCAGCTTACAAAGGGGTAGCACAGATACGCAGTATTTT.

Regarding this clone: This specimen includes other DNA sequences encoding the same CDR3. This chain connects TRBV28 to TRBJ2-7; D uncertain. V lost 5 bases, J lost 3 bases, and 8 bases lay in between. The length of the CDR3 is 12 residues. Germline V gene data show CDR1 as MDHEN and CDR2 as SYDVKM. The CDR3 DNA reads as TGTGCCAGCAGTCTAGGCGGCTACGAGCAGTACTTC. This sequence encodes CASSLGGYEQYF.

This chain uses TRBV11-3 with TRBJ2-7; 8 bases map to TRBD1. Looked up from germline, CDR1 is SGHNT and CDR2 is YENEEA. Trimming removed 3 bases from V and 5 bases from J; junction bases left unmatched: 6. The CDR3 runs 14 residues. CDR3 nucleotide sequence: TGTGCCAGCAGCTTCCGGGACAGGCTAAACGAGCAGTACTTC. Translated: CASSFRDRLNEQYF.

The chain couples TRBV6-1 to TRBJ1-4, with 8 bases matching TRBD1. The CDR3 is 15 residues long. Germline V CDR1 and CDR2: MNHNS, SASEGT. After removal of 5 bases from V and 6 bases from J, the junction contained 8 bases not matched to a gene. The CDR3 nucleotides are TGTGCCAGCAGTCTAAGACAGGGGTTCGATGAAAAACTGTTTTTT. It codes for CASSLRQGFDEKLFF.

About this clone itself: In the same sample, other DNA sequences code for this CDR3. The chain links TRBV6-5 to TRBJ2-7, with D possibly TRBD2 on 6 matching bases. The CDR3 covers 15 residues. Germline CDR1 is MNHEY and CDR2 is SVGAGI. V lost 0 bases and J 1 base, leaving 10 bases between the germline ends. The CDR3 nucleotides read TGTGCCAGCAGTTACTCATCGGGAGTGTCCTACGAGCAGTACTTC. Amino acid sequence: CASSYSSGVSYEQYF.

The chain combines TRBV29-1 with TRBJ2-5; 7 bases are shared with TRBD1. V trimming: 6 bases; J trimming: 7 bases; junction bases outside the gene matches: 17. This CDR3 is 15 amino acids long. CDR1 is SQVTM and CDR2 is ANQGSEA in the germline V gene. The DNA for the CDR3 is TGCAGCGTCGCCAACAGGGGACACCCGGTGGGGACCCAGTACTTC. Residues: CSVANRGHPVGTQYF.

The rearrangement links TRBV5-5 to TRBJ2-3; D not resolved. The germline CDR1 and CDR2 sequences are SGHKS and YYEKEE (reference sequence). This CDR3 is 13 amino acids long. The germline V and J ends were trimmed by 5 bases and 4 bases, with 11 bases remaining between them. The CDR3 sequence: CASSSKGSDTQYF. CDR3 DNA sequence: TGTGCCAGCAGTTCCAAGGGTTCAGATACGCAGTATTTT.

The CDR3 region is CASSPWKTSHLNEQFF. The CDR3 DNA reads as TGCGCCAGCAGCCCTTGGAAGACTTCCCACCTCAATGAGCAGTTCTTC. V gene TRBV4-1 combines with J gene TRBJ2-1; D gene unclear. Per germline, CDR1 MGHRA and CDR2 YSYEKL. The CDR3 runs to 16 residues. V lost 4 bases, J lost 6 bases, and 19 bases lay in between.

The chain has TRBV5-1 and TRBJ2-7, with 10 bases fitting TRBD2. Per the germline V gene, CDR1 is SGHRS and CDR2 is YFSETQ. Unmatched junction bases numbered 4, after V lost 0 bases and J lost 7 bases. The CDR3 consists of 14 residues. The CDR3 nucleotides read TGCGCCAGCAGCTTGGCAGCGGGAGGGGAAGAGCAGTACTTC. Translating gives CASSLAAGGEEQYF.

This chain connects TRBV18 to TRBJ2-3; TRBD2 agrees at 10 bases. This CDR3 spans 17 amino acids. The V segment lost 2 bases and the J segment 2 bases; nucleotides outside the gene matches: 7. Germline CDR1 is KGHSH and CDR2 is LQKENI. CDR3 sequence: CASSPIRTSGPTDTQYF. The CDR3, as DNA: TGTGCCAGCTCACCAATAAGGACTAGCGGCCCCACAGATACGCAGTATTTT.

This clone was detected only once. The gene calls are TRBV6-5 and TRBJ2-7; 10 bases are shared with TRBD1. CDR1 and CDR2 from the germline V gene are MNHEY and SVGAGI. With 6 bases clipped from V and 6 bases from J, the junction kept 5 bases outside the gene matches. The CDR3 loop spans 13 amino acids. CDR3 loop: CASRGQGEGEQYF. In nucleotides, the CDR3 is TGTGCCAGCAGAGGACAGGGGGAAGGCGAGCAGTACTTC.

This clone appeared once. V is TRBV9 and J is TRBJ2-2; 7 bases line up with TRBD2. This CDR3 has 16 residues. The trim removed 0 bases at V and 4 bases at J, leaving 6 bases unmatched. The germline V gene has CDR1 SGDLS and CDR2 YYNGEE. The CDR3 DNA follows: TGTGCCAGCAGCGTAGGTCCCCTAGCGGTCACCGGGGAGCTGTTTTTT. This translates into CASSVGPLAVTGELFF.

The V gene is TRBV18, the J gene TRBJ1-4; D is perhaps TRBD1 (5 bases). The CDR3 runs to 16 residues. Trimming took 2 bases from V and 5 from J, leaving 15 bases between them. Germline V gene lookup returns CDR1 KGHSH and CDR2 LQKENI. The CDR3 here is CASSPVSGAKNEKLFF. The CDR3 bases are TGTGCCAGCTCACCAGTTAGCGGGGCAAAGAATGAAAAACTGTTTTTT. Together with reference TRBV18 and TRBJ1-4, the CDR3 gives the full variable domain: NAGVMQNPRHLVRRRGQEARLRCSPMKGHSHVYWYRQLPEEGLKFMVYLQKENIIDESGMPKERFSAEFPKEGPSILRIQQVVRGDSAAYFCASSPVSGAKNEKLFFGSGTQLSVL.

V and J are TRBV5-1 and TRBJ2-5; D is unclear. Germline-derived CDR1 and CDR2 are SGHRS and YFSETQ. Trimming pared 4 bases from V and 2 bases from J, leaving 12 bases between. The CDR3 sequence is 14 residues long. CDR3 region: CASSGRQAQETQYF. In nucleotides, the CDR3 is TGCGCCAGCAGCGGTAGGCAGGCACAAGAGACCCAGTACTTC.

The CDR3 sequence: CASTGVRLEWRNEQFF. The CDR3 DNA is TGTGCCAGCACCGGAGTTCGACTAGAGTGGAGGAATGAGCAGTTCTTC. The V gene is TRBV2, the J gene TRBJ2-1, with D possibly TRBD2 on 6 matching bases. The CDR3 has 16 amino acids. V gave up 7 bases and J gave up 7 bases, with 23 bases separating them. CDR1 and CDR2 (germline): SNHLY, FYNNEI.

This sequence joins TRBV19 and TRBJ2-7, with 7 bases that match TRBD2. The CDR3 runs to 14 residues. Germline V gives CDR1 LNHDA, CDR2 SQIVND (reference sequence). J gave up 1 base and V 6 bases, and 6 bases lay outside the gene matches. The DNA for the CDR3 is TGTGCCAGTAGGCGGGCGGGAGAATCCTACGAGCAGTACTTC. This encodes CASRRAGESYEQYF.

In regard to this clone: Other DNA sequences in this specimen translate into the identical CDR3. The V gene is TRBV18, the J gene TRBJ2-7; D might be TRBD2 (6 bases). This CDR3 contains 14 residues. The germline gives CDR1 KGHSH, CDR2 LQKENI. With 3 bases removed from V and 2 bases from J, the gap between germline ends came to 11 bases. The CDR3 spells CASSPGGVPYEQYF. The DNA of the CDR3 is TGTGCCAGCTCACCGGGCGGGGTCCCCTACGAGCAGTACTTC. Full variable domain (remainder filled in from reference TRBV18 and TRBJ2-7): NAGVMQNPRHLVRRRGQEARLRCSPMKGHSHVYWYRQLPEEGLKFMVYLQKENIIDESGMPKERFSAEFPKEGPSILRIQQVVRGDSAAYFCASSPGGVPYEQYFGPGTRLTVT.

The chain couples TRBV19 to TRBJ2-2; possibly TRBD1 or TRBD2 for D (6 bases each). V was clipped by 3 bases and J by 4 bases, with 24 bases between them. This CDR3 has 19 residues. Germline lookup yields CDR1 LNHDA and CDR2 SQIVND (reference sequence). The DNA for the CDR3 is TGTGCCAGTAGTATGGCTACAGGGATGGGTAGCGGATCCACCGGGGAGCTGTTTTTT. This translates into CASSMATGMGSGSTGELFF.

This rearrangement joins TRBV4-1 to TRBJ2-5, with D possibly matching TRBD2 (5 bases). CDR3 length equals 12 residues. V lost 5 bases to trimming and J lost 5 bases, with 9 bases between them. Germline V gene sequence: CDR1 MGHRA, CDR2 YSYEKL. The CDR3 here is CASSSRGETQYF. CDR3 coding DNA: TGCGCCAGCAGCTCACGCGGGGAGACCCAGTACTTC.

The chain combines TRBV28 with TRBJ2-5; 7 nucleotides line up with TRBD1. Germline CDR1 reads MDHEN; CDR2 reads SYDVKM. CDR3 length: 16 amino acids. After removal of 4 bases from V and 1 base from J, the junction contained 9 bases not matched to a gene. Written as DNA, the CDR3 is TGTGCCAGCAGTTCAACAGGGGCAGCTTCCCAAGAGACCCAGTACTTC. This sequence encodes CASSSTGAASQETQYF.

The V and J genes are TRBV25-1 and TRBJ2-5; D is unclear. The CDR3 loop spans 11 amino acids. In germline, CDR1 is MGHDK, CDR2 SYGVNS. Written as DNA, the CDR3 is TGTGCTTCGAGAGGCCAAGAGACCCAGTACTTC. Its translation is CASRGQETQYF. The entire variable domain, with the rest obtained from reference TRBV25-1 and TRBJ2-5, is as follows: EADIYQTPRYLVIGTGKKITLECSQTMGHDKMYWYQQDPGMELHLIHYSYGVNSTEKGDLSSESTVSRIRTEHFPLTLESARPSHTSQYLCASRGQETQYFGPGTRLLVL.

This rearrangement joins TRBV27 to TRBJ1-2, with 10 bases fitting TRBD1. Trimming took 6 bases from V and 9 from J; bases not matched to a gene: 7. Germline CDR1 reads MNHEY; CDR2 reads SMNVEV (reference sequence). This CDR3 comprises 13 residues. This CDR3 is CASSPWTGGSYTF. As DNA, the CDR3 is TGTGCCAGCAGCCCCTGGACAGGGGGGAGCTACACCTTC.

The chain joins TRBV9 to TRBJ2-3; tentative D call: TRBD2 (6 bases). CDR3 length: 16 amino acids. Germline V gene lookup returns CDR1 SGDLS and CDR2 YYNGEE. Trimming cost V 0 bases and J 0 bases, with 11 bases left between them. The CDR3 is CASSVAGSGSTDTQYF. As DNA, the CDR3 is TGTGCCAGCAGCGTAGCTGGTAGCGGAAGCACAGATACGCAGTATTTT.

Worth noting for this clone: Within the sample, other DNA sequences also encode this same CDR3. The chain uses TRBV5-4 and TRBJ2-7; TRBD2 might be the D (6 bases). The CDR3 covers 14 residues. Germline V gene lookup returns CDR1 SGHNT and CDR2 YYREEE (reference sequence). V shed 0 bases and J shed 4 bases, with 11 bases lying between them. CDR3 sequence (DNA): TGTGCCAGCAGCTTGGGCGGAGGGAGTTACGAGCAGTACTTC. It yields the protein CASSLGGGSYEQYF. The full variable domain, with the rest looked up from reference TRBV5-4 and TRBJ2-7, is ETGVTQSPTHLIKTRGQQVTLRCSSQSGHNTVSWYQQALGQGPQFIFQYYREEENGRGNFPPRFSGLQFPNYSSELNVNALELDDSALYLCASSLGGGSYEQYFGPGTRLTVT.

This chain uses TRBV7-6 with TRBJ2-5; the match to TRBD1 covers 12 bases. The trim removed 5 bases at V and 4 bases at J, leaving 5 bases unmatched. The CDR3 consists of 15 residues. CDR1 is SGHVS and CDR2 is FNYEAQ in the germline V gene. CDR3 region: CASSPGTGGGETQYF. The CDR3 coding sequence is TGTGCCAGCAGCCCAGGGACAGGGGGCGGAGAGACCCAGTACTTC.